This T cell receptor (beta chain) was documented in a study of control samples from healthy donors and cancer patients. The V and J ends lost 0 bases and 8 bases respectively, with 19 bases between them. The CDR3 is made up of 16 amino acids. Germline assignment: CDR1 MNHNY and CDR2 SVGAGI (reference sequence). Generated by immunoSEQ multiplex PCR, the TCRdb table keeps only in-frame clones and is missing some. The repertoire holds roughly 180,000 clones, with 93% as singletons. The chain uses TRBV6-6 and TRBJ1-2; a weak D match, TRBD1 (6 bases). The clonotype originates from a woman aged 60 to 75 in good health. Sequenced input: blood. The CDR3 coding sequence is TGTGCCAGCAGTTACTCGGGCGGGGGCGCTCTGGACGGCTACACCTTC. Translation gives CASSYSGGGALDGYTF.